These 25 T cell receptor beta chains were sequenced from one sample in a study of type 1 regulatory T cells. General study points: Type 1 regulatory T cells had a more restricted TCR repertoire than non-type 1 regulatory T cells.

The antigens for these receptors are not known. Each CDR3 protein is one row after TCRdb ran MiXCR on the reads. The table has approximately 5,200 distinct CDR3 sequences, approximately 24% seen once. The sample consisted of cultured type 1 regulatory T (Tr1) cells, either the whole culture or a sorted fraction (not recorded which). The source is a human donor in good health.

By share of the sample, this clonotype is large. The V gene is TRBV12-3 or TRBV12-4, the J gene TRBJ1-1; D is ambiguous. This CDR3 region has 15 residues. V was shortened by 6 bases and J by 3 bases, with 17 bases between the two germline ends. The CDR3 nucleotides read TGTGCCAGCAGGAAGTCCGGGGTTTTGGACACTGAAGCTTTCTTT. Its translation: CASRKSGVLDTEAFF.

CDR3 region: CASSPPAGSGEQYF. The CDR3 DNA is TGTGCCAGCAGTCCCCCTGCGGGGAGCGGCGAGCAGTACTTC. The chain recombines TRBV28 with TRBJ2-7, with a weak D call TRBD2 (6 bases). CDR3 size: 14 residues. The germline V gene has CDR1 MDHEN and CDR2 SYDVKM. Trimming took off 5 bases at V and 6 bases at J, with 17 bases between the two ends.

This clonotype is classed as medium-sized. The CDR3 protein is CASSATWAGTDTQYF. In DNA, the CDR3 is TGTGCCAGCAGCGCAACGTGGGCCGGCACAGATACGCAGTATTTT. The V call is TRBV7-9, the J call TRBJ2-3; D uncertain. The germline V gene encodes CDR1 SEHNR and CDR2 FQNEAQ (reference sequence). V dropped 5 bases and J dropped 1 base, with 13 bases sitting between them. The CDR3 runs to 15 residues.

This clonotype was observed a single time. A single base is all that separates this from a far larger clone, so a read error is likely. The chain employs TRBV7-9 and TRBJ2-5; the match to TRBD2 covers 10 bases. Trimming at V came to 5 bases and at J to 6 bases, leaving 18 bases not matched to a gene. This CDR3 has 18 amino acids. The germline gives CDR1 SEHNR, CDR2 FQNEAQ (reference sequence). The chain's CDR3 is CASSQDPRLAGGGKTQYF. CDR3 sequence (DNA): TGTGCCAGCAGCCAAGATCCCCGACTAGCGGGTGGCGGAAAGACCCAGTACTTC.

This clonotype was counted ten times or more. The chain recombines TRBV19 with TRBJ2-6; D gene ambiguous. Trimming cost V 3 bases and J 3 bases, with 12 bases left between them. CDR1 is LNHDA and CDR2 is SQIVND in the germline V gene (reference sequence). CDR3 length equals 16 residues. CDR3 nucleotides: TGTGCCAGTAGTATTATCGGGCTGGGTGGGGCCAACGTCCTGACTTTC. Protein: CASSIIGLGGANVLTF.

The table lists this clonotype with a few counts. This chain uses TRBV7-2 with TRBJ2-7; D unresolved. Germline CDR1 and CDR2: SGHTA and FQGNSA. V was clipped by 0 bases and J by 2 bases, with 5 bases between them. This CDR3 is 13 amino acids long. The CDR3 sequence: CASSLARTYEQYF. Here the CDR3 DNA reads TGTGCCAGCAGCTTAGCCAGGACCTACGAGCAGTACTTC.

As for this clonotype: An end of the junction differs from the germline gene, which may be a read error. J is TRBJ1-6 and V is TRBV11-2; unclear D gene. This CDR3 region has 16 residues. Looked up from germline, CDR1 is SGHAT and CDR2 is FQNNGV. The DNA of the CDR3 is TGTGCCAGCAGCTTGTCTCCTGGGTCAGTGAATTCACCCTTCCACTTT. Amino acid sequence: CASSLSPGSVNSPFHF.

CDR3 nucleotide sequence: TGTGCCAGCAGCCTGGACAGGGCTGGAAACACCATATATTTT. This codes for CASSLDRAGNTIYF. The chain carries TRBV11-2 and TRBJ1-3; TRBD1 aligns across 8 bases. This CDR3 comprises 14 residues. Germline lookup yields CDR1 SGHAT and CDR2 FQNNGV. Losses at the gene ends were 5 bases for V and 2 bases for J; bases not matched to a gene: 2.

This clonotype was seen a few times. The V and J genes are TRBV12-3 or TRBV12-4 and TRBJ2-4, with 9 positions matching TRBD2. This CDR3 comprises 14 residues. With 6 bases clipped from V and 6 bases from J, the junction kept 6 bases outside the gene matches. CDR3 DNA: TGTGCCAGCAGCCTGCGGGGGGGCCTAAACATTCAGTACTTC. Translated, it gives CASSLRGGLNIQYF.

In this sample, this clonotype turned up a few times. The gene calls are TRBV6-1 and TRBJ2-7; D is perhaps TRBD1 or TRBD2 (5 bases each). V lost 3 bases, J lost 4 bases, and 16 bases lay in between. The CDR3 totals 15 residues. Germline CDR1 MNHNS, CDR2 SASEGT. CDR3 nucleotide sequence: TGTGCCAGCAGTGAGGAGCCGGGACGGATATACGAGCAGTACTTC. Encoded protein: CASSEEPGRIYEQYF.

The V gene is TRBV20-1, the J gene TRBJ1-1, with a possible D match to TRBD1 (6 bases). Germline CDR1 and CDR2: DFQATT and SNEGSKA (reference sequence). Deletions cut 5 bases from V and 7 bases from J, with 23 bases between. The CDR3 runs 15 residues. CDR3: CSARRTARFDIEAFF. For the CDR3, the DNA is TGCAGTGCTCGAAGGACAGCTAGGTTTGACATTGAAGCTTTCTTT.

Concerning this clonotype: Just one base apart from a much larger clone, this may be a read error. The chain recombines TRBV9 with TRBJ2-6; D perhaps matches TRBD1 (5 bases). Germline V CDR1 and CDR2: SGDLS, YYNGEE. The CDR3 runs 17 residues. In nucleotides, the CDR3 is TGTGCCAGCAGCGTAGCGGGTTACCCGACTGGGGCCAACGTCCTGATTTTC. It encodes CASSVAGYPTGANVLIF.

Turning to this clonotype: Without the conserved terminal phenylalanine or tryptophan, this CDR3 likely stems from a read error. The DNA is left out, because the CDR3 cannot be placed on it with certainty; the CDR3 is given as TCRdb lists it. V usage is TRBV7-2 and J usage is TRBJ1-1; no DNA check was done on the table's D call, TRBD1. Termini included, the CDR3 measures 15 amino acids. The V gene's germline CDR1 is SGHTA and CDR2 FQGNSA. The CDR3 loop reads CASSPRQGMNTEAFG.

This chain uses TRBV7-9 with TRBJ2-1, with D maybe TRBD2 (7 bases). From germline, CDR1 is SEHNR and CDR2 FQNEAQ (reference sequence). The CDR3 has 18 amino acids. Between the trimmed V and J ends, which lost 4 bases and 0 bases, there was a span of 19 bases. Here the CDR3 DNA reads TGTGCCAGCAGCTCCTGGGGGGGCTCCCAGAGCTCCTACAATGAGCAGTTCTTC. Translating gives CASSSWGGSQSSYNEQFF.

This rearrangement joins TRBV18 to TRBJ2-3; TRBD2 is a possible D gene (5 bases). Trimming pared 1 base from V and 2 bases from J, leaving 7 bases between. The CDR3 is made up of 14 amino acids. In germline, CDR1 is KGHSH, CDR2 LQKENI. The DNA for the CDR3 is TGTGCCAGCTCACCACAGCGGAACACAGATACGCAGTATTTT. This encodes CASSPQRNTDTQYF.

On this clonotype itself: A much larger clone differs by one base, so this may be a read error. The chain employs TRBV20-1 and TRBJ2-3, with 12 bases lining up with TRBD2. The CDR3 loop spans 15 amino acids. CDR1 DFQATT and CDR2 SNEGSKA come from the germline V gene (reference sequence). Unmatched junction bases numbered 11, after V lost 6 bases and J lost 7 bases. The CDR3 nucleotides read TGCAGTGCGGGGGCACTAGCGGGGGGAACAAATACGCAGTATTTT. It yields the protein CSAGALAGGTNTQYF.

About this clonotype itself: One junction end disagrees with the germline gene, perhaps due to a read error. The J gene is TRBJ2-2, the V gene TRBV20-1; D might be TRBD2 (6 bases). The CDR3 runs to 13 residues. Per the germline V gene, CDR1 is DFQATT and CDR2 is SNEGSKA (reference sequence). DNA of the CDR3: TGCAGTGCTAGAGATCTGGCGTTCGGGGGGCTGTTTTTT. This translates into CSARDLAFGGLFF.

This clonotype showed up many times. The CDR3 loop is CASSSEGRGAYNEQFF. CDR3 DNA: TGTGCCAGTAGTTCGGAGGGGCGGGGAGCTTACAATGAGCAGTTCTTC. The chain carries TRBV19 and TRBJ2-1, with a possible D match to TRBD2 (6 bases). The CDR3 is 16 residues long. Trimming left V 5 bases short and J 4 bases short, with 18 bases between. Germline lookup yields CDR1 LNHDA and CDR2 SQIVND (reference sequence).

This clonotype was observed once. A far larger clone is one nucleotide away, so this likely arose from a read error. The V gene is TRBV5-1, the J gene TRBJ2-1; a weak D match, TRBD2 (6 bases). The V end lost 5 bases, the J end lost 13 bases, and 25 bases lay between the germline ends. CDR1 is SGHRS and CDR2 is YFSETQ in the germline V gene. The CDR3 has 15 amino acids. CDR3 sequence reads: CASRPAGGLGNIQFF. DNA of the CDR3: TGCGCCAGCAGACCCGCTGGAGGGCTGGGAAACATTCAGTTCTTC.

Within the sample, this clonotype is medium-sized. V is TRBV11-2 and J is TRBJ1-1, with D maybe TRBD1 (6 bases). V lost 1 base and J lost 0, with 9 bases in between. This CDR3 region has 15 residues. Germline assignment: CDR1 SGHAT and CDR2 FQNNGV. For the CDR3, the DNA is TGTGCCAGCAGCTTAGCAGGGGCTGTGAACACTGAAGCTTTCTTT. This translates into CASSLAGAVNTEAFF.

In its sample, this clonotype was seen once. This chain links TRBV27 with TRBJ1-2; 8 nucleotides agree with TRBD1. CDR1 MNHEY and CDR2 SMNVEV come from the germline V gene (reference sequence). The V gene end was trimmed by 3 bases and the J gene end by 7 bases; junction bases not matched to a gene: 13. The CDR3 has 16 amino acids. CDR3 amino acids: CASSLTSGGALVGYTF. CDR3 DNA: TGTGCCAGCAGTTTGACTTCAGGGGGCGCGTTGGTTGGCTACACCTTC.

This clonotype was seen only once. The chain recombines TRBV20-1 with TRBJ2-1; weak D call: TRBD2 (6 bases). The length of the CDR3 is 15 residues. Between the trimmed V and J ends, which lost 6 bases and 7 bases, there was a span of 22 bases. Germline-derived CDR1 and CDR2 are DFQATT and SNEGSKA (reference sequence). The CDR3 region has the DNA TGCAGTGCCAAACCCCCCGGGACTCCCTCTAATGAGCAGTTCTTC. It codes for CSAKPPGTPSNEQFF.

This clonotype was found a few times. The V and J genes are TRBV12-3 or TRBV12-4 and TRBJ2-7; 7 nucleotides match TRBD1. Unmatched junction bases numbered 8, after V lost 6 bases and J lost 3 bases. CDR3 size: 14 residues. The CDR3 DNA reads TGTGCCAGCAGGATCCAGGGGGAACGCTACGAGCAGTACTTC. Translated, it gives CASRIQGERYEQYF.

This clonotype was counted ten times or more. The rearrangement joins TRBV4-1 to TRBJ1-2; weak D call: TRBD1 (6 bases). CDR1 and CDR2 (germline): MGHRA, YSYEKL. This CDR3 contains 16 residues. Trimming cost V 3 bases and J 7 bases, with 21 bases left between them. The CDR3 DNA reads as TGCGCCAGCAGCCAGCCATCCAATGTCGGGACAAGTGGCTACACCTTC. This sequence encodes CASSQPSNVGTSGYTF.

Details on this clonotype: Given a much more abundant clone one base away, this may be a read error. J is TRBJ1-2 and V is TRBV12-3 or TRBV12-4, with D unclear. This CDR3 has 14 residues. Trimming left V 4 bases short and J 4 bases short, with 13 bases between. This chain's CDR3 is CASSYRGYPYGYTF. CDR3 in DNA: TGTGCCAGCAGTTACCGGGGATACCCCTATGGCTACACCTTC.